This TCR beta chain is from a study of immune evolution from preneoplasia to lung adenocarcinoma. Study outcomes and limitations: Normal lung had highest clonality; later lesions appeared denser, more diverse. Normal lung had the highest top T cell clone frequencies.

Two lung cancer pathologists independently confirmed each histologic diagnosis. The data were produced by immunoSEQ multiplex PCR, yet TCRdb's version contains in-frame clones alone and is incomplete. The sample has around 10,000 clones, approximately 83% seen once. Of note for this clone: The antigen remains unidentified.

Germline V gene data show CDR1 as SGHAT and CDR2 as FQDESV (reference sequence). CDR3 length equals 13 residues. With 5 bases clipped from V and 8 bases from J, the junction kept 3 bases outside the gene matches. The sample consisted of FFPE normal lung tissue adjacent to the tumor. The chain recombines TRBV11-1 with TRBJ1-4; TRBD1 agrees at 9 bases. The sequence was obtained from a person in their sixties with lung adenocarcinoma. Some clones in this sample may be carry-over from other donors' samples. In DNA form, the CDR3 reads TGTGCCAGCAGCGGGACAGGGAACGAAAAACTGTTTTTT. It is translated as CASSGTGNEKLFF.